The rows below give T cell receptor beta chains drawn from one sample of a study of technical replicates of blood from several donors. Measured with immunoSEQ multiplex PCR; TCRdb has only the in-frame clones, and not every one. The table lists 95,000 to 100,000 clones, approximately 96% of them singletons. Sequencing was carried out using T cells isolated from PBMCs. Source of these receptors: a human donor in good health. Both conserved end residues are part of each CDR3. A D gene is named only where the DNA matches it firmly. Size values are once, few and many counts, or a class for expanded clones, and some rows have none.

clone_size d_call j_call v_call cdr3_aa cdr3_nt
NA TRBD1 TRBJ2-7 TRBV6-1 CASSAWTGTYEQYF TGTGCCAGCAGTGCTTGGACAGGAACCTACGAGCAGTACTTC
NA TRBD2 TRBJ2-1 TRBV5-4 CASSALAGGFTNEQFF TGTGCCAGCAGCGCCTTAGCGGGAGGGTTCACCAATGAGCAGTTCTTC
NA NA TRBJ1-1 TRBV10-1 CASRSGQSNTEAFF TGCGCCAGCAGATCAGGGCAGTCGAACACTGAAGCTTTCTTT
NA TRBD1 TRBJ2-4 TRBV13 CASSPRQGTTKNIQYF TGTGCCAGCAGCCCGAGACAGGGGACAACCAAAAACATTCAGTACTTC
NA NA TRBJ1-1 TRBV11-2 CASSPRSVEAFF TGTGCCAGCAGTCCCCGTTCCGTTGAAGCTTTCTTT
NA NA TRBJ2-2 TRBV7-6 CASSSYDRVELFF TGTGCCAGCAGCTCATACGATCGGGTGGAGCTGTTTTTT
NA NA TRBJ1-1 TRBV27 CASSPQLSVEAFF TGTGCCAGCAGTCCACAATTAAGCGTTGAAGCTTTCTTT
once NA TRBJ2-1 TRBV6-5 CASSYSIPLRNEQFF TGTGCCAGCAGTTACTCGATTCCCCTACGCAATGAGCAGTTCTTC
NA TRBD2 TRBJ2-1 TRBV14 CASSTRTSGRARSSYNEQFF TGTGCCAGCAGCACCCGGACTAGCGGGAGGGCCCGAAGCTCCTACAATGAGCAGTTCTTC
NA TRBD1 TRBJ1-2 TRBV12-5 CASGLVRGQTRYTF TGTGCTAGTGGTTTGGTAAGGGGACAGACAAGGTACACCTTC
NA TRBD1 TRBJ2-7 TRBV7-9 CASSFPDRGYEQYF TGTGCCAGCAGCTTCCCGGACAGGGGCTACGAGCAGTACTTC
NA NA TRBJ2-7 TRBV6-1 CASSEWGGAVSYEQYF TGTGCCAGCAGTGAATGGGGGGGGGCCGTCTCCTACGAGCAGTACTTC
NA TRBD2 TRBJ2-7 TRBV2 CASTPSGGGAYEQYF TGTGCCAGCACCCCGTCGGGCGGGGGGGCTTACGAGCAGTACTTC
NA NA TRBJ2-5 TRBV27 CASSSPPGEQYF TGTGCCAGCAGTTCCCCCCCCGGAGAGCAGTACTTC
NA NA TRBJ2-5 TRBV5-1 CASSSPSGRETQYF TGCGCCAGCAGCAGCCCCAGCGGCCGAGAGACCCAGTACTTC
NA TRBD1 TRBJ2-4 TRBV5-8 CASSLWDRQNIQYF TGTGCCAGCAGCTTGTGGGACAGGCAAAACATTCAGTACTTC
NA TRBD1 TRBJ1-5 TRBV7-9 CASSLTGGNQPQHF TGTGCCAGCAGCTTGACAGGGGGTAATCAGCCCCAGCATTTT
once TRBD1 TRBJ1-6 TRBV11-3 CASSNTGTGSSPLHF TGTGCCAGCAGCAACACCGGGACAGGGAGTTCACCCCTCCACTTT
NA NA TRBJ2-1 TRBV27 CASSLSGRWEQFF TGTGCCAGCAGTTTATCTGGCAGGTGGGAGCAGTTCTTC
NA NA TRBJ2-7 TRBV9 CASSVVPGFYEQYF TGTGCCAGCAGCGTGGTACCCGGGTTCTACGAGCAGTACTTC
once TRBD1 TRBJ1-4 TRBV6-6 CASILGQGLNEKLFF TGTGCCAGCATCTTGGGACAGGGACTAAACGAAAAACTGTTTTTT
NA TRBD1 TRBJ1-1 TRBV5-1 CASSLGGAGGAGTEAFF TGCGCCAGCAGCTTGGGAGGAGCAGGGGGCGCCGGTACTGAAGCTTTCTTT
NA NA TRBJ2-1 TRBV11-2 CASSLVPGNRGEQFF TGTGCCAGCAGCTTAGTTCCCGGGAATAGAGGGGAGCAGTTCTTC
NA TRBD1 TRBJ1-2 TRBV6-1 CASSYLDRDGYTF TGTGCCAGCAGTTATCTCGACAGGGATGGCTACACCTTC
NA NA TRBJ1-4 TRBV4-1 CASSHSEKLFF TGCGCCAGCAGCCATAGTGAAAAACTGTTTTTT
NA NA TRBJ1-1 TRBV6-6 CASSRAEGREAFF TGTGCCAGCAGCCGCGCCGAGGGGAGGGAAGCTTTCTTT
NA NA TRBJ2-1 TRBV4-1 CASSQDSSREQFF TGCGCCAGCAGCCAAGATTCGAGTCGGGAGCAGTTCTTC
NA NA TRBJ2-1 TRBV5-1 CASSLEGGEEHNEQFF TGCGCCAGCAGCTTGGAGGGCGGGGAGGAACACAATGAGCAGTTCTTC
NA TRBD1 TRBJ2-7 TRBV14 CASSRGTGGYEQYF TGTGCCAGCAGCAGAGGGACAGGGGGCTACGAGCAGTACTTC
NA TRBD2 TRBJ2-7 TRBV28 CASSFWGPSGAAYEQYF TGTGCCAGCAGTTTTTGGGGACCTAGCGGGGCAGCCTACGAGCAGTACTTC
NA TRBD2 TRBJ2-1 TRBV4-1 CASSDWGTTDYNEQFF TGCGCCAGCAGCGACTGGGGGACTACCGACTACAATGAGCAGTTCTTC
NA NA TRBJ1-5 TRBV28 CASSPPGSGQPQHF TGTGCCAGCAGTCCCCCGGGGTCTGGGCAGCCCCAGCATTTT
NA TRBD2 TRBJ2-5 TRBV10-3 CAIRGLAGETQYF TGTGCCATCAGGGGACTAGCGGGGGAGACCCAGTACTTC
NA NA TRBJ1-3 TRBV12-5 CASGLVLGAVTGNTIYF TGTGCTAGTGGTTTGGTACTGGGGGCAGTGACTGGAAACACCATATATTTT
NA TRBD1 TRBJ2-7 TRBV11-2 CASSFTHGTGSYEQYF TGTGCCAGCAGCTTTACTCACGGGACAGGGAGCTACGAGCAGTACTTC
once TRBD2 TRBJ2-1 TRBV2 CASTSRVLAGGEQFF TGTGCCAGCACTTCGAGAGTACTAGCGGGAGGTGAGCAGTTCTTC
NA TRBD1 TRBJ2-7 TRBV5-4 CASSGGTGPYEQYF TGTGCCAGCAGCGGCGGGACAGGGCCCTACGAGCAGTACTTC
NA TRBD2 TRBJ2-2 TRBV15 CATSRNSGRNTGELFF TGTGCCACCAGCAGGAATAGCGGGAGGAACACCGGGGAGCTGTTTTTT
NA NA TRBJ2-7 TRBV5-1 CASSLVWQGDEQYF TGCGCCAGCAGCTTGGTTTGGCAGGGCGACGAGCAGTACTTC
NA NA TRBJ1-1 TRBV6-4 CATRAGVNTEAFF TGTGCCACCCGGGCAGGGGTGAACACTGAAGCTTTCTTT
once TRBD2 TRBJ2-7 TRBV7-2 CASSFGGGLAPYEQYF TGTGCCAGCAGCTTTGGGGGAGGACTAGCGCCCTACGAGCAGTACTTC
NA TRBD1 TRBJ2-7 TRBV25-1 CASSEPGQRYEQYF TGTGCCAGCAGTGAGCCGGGACAGAGGTACGAGCAGTACTTC
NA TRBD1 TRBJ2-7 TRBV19 CASSFLTGEEQYF TGTGCCAGTAGTTTCCTGACAGGGGAGGAGCAGTACTTC
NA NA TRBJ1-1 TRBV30 CAWSVQGVRDTEAFF TGTGCCTGGAGTGTACAAGGGGTCAGGGACACTGAAGCTTTCTTT
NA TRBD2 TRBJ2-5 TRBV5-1 CASMQWPLAGEGIQETQYF TGCGCCAGCATGCAATGGCCACTAGCGGGAGAGGGGATCCAAGAGACCCAGTACTTC
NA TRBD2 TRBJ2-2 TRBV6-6 CASRGLAGNTGELFF TGTGCCAGCAGGGGGCTAGCGGGGAACACCGGGGAGCTGTTTTTT
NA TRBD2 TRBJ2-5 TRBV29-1 CSAGNRATSGETQYF TGCAGCGCTGGAAACAGGGCCACTAGCGGGGAGACCCAGTACTTC
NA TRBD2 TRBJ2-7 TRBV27 CASSLGHTSGAHYEQYF TGTGCCAGCAGTTTGGGCCATACTAGCGGGGCCCACTACGAGCAGTACTTC
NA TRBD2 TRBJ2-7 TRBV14 CASSPPRTSGRVNEQYF TGTGCCAGCAGCCCCCCCCGGACTAGCGGGAGGGTCAACGAGCAGTACTTC
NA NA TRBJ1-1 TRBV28 CASSLVATEAFF TGTGCCAGCAGTCTTGTAGCCACTGAAGCTTTCTTT
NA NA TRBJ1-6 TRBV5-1 CASSLGVWTDTQEPNSPLHF TGCGCCAGCAGCTTGGGGGTGTGGACGGACACCCAAGAACCTAATTCACCCCTCCACTTT